Following are 13 T cell receptor beta chains from one sample sequenced in a study of early T cells in non-severe SARS-CoV-2 infection. Using its own MiXCR run on the 5' RACE reads, TCRdb lists one record per CDR3 protein. The table has around 92,000 distinct CDR3 sequences, approximately 10% seen once. Sequencing was performed on whole blood. These receptors came from an adult who was a healthcare worker with PCR-confirmed SARS-CoV-2 infection or an uninfected control (not recorded which).

This chain uses TRBV20-1 with TRBJ1-2; no definite D call. This CDR3 is built from 11 residues. Germline CDR1 and CDR2: DFQATT and SNEGSKA (reference sequence). As DNA, the CDR3 is TGCATCGCGATCAACAGTGGAGGCTACACCTTC. This gives the protein CIAINSGGYTF.

For the CDR3, the DNA is TGTGCCAGCAGCCAAGATTGGGAAGATACGCAGTATTTT. Translated: CASSQDWEDTQYF. The V gene is TRBV14, the J gene TRBJ2-3, with unresolved D. The CDR3 covers 13 residues. Per germline, CDR1 SGHDN and CDR2 FVKESK. Trimming removed 0 bases at V and 5 bases at J, with 6 bases between.

This clonotype appeared many times. This rearrangement joins TRBV7-2 to TRBJ1-1; 7 nucleotides match TRBD1. Per the germline V gene, CDR1 is SGHTA and CDR2 is FQGNSA. The CDR3 loop spans 18 amino acids. The trim removed 5 bases at V and 0 bases at J, leaving 15 bases unmatched. The CDR3 here is CASSTRQGGWRMNTEAFF. DNA of the CDR3: TGTGCCAGCAGCACCCGACAGGGAGGATGGAGGATGAACACTGAAGCTTTCTTT.

This clonotype was counted at least ten times. The chain uses TRBV20-1 and TRBJ1-1; tentatively, D is TRBD1 (6 bases). The CDR3 totals 15 residues. From germline, CDR1 is DFQATT and CDR2 SNEGSKA (reference sequence). Trimming shortened V by 3 bases and J by 7 bases, and 21 bases separated the two germline ends. CDR3 sequence: CSASFVRGASIEAFF. The DNA of the CDR3 is TGCAGTGCTAGTTTCGTCAGGGGCGCGAGTATTGAAGCTTTCTTT.

This clonotype has ten or more counts. The chain uses TRBV11-3 and TRBJ1-1; D is unresolved. The CDR3 is 13 amino acids. Trimming took off 3 bases at V and 1 base at J, with 6 bases between the two ends. Germline assignment: CDR1 SGHNT and CDR2 YENEEA. CDR3 region: CASSFRENTEAFF. CDR3 sequence (DNA): TGTGCCAGCAGCTTCCGGGAGAACACTGAAGCTTTCTTT.

This clonotype occurred a few times. This chain joins TRBV20-1 and TRBJ2-2; TRBD1 matches 8 bases. Trimming took 2 bases from V and 5 from J; bases not matched to a gene: 7. CDR3 length: 15 residues. Germline V gene sequence: CDR1 DFQATT, CDR2 SNEGSKA (reference sequence). The CDR3 DNA reads as TGCAGTGCTAGAAAGCCCCGGACAGGGACCGGGGAGCTGTTTTTT. Its translation is CSARKPRTGTGELFF.

The V gene is TRBV7-2, the J gene TRBJ2-7; 12 bases are a match to TRBD2. CDR1 and CDR2 from the germline V gene are SGHTA and FQGNSA. Unmatched junction bases numbered 9, after V lost 3 bases and J lost 6 bases. This CDR3 has 16 residues. The CDR3 loop is CASSLRLAGAGGEQYF. CDR3 bases: TGTGCCAGCAGCTTGAGACTAGCGGGAGCAGGAGGCGAGCAGTACTTC.

This clonotype occurred once. The chain has TRBV7-2 and TRBJ2-2; 8 bases map to TRBD2. The CDR3 loop spans 16 amino acids. From germline, CDR1 is SGHTA and CDR2 FQGNSA. With 5 bases clipped from V and 3 bases from J, the junction kept 8 bases outside the gene matches. The CDR3 here is CASSPTGTRYTGELFF. Here the CDR3 DNA reads TGTGCCAGCAGCCCGACCGGGACTAGGTACACCGGGGAGCTGTTTTTT. The full variable domain, in which reference TRBV7-2 and TRBJ2-2 provide the parts outside the CDR3, is GAGVSQSPSNKVTEKGKDVELRCDPISGHTALYWYRQSLGQGLEFLIYFQGNSAPDKSGLPSDRFSAERTGGSVSTLTIQRTQQEDSAVYLCASSPTGTRYTGELFFGEGSRLTVL.

This clonotype showed up many times. This chain joins TRBV13 and TRBJ1-1; TRBD1 might be the D (5 bases). The CDR3 consists of 15 residues. Germline V CDR1 and CDR2: PRHDT, FYEKMQ (reference sequence). Trimming removed 1 base from V and 4 bases from J, with 13 bases in between. CDR3 protein: CASSLDPGVGTEAFF. DNA of the CDR3: TGTGCCAGCAGCTTAGACCCGGGGGTGGGCACTGAAGCTTTCTTT.

In its sample, this clonotype was seen many times. V gene TRBV4-1 combines with J gene TRBJ2-7, with 9 bases identical to TRBD2. The CDR3 is 13 residues long. Unmatched junction bases numbered 1, after V lost 3 bases and J lost 4 bases. CDR1 is MGHRA, CDR2 YSYEKL, per germline. DNA for the CDR3: TGCGCCAGCAGCCAGGGACTAGCTTACGAGCAGTACTTC. Residues: CASSQGLAYEQYF.

This clonotype has a handful of counts. V usage is TRBV20-1 and J usage is TRBJ1-6; D gene unclear. Per germline, CDR1 DFQATT and CDR2 SNEGSKA (reference sequence). The CDR3 runs 14 residues. V gave up 2 bases and J gave up 8 bases, with 13 bases separating them. DNA of the CDR3: TGCAGTGCTAGAAGGCAGGCAGGTCATTCACCCCTCCACTTT. Protein product: CSARRQAGHSPLHF.

This clonotype was detected many times. J is TRBJ2-7 and V is TRBV4-2, with 12 bases aligning to TRBD2. The germline CDR1 and CDR2 sequences are LGHNA and YNFKEQ. The CDR3 sequence is 18 residues long. With 4 bases clipped from V and 2 bases from J, the junction kept 12 bases outside the gene matches. This chain's CDR3 is CASSRTIPSGGAPYEQYF. The CDR3 DNA sequence: TGTGCCAGCAGCCGGACGATTCCTAGCGGGGGGGCCCCCTACGAGCAGTACTTC.

There are many counts of this clonotype. V gene TRBV2 combines with J gene TRBJ1-1; weak D call: TRBD1 (5 bases). CDR3 size: 13 residues. CDR1 is SNHLY, CDR2 FYNNEI, per germline. V gave up 6 bases and J gave up 3 bases, with 11 bases separating them. CDR3 residues: CASSRREDTEAFF. The CDR3, as DNA: TGTGCCAGCAGCCGCAGGGAAGACACTGAAGCTTTCTTT.